This TCR beta chain was captured by sequencing in a study of shared clonotypes between healthy human individuals. TCRdb's table, derived via immunoSEQ multiplex PCR, lists solely in-frame clones and lacks some. This sample carries about 1.1 million clones, around three quarters of them seen once, and the ten largest clones take approximately 0.95%. CDR1 is MDHEN, CDR2 SYDVKM, per germline. The CDR3 has 12 amino acids. V lost 6 bases and J 5 bases, leaving 8 bases between the germline ends. The chain joins TRBV28 to TRBJ2-1; D gene ambiguous. This receptor was obtained from a young man in good health. Some clones in this sample may be carry-over from other donors' samples. Specimen: memory CD4+ T cells from PBMCs. As for subset: CD45RA-negative fraction. The CDR3 DNA reads TGTGCCAGCAGGGCAAGGGACAATGAGCAGTTCTTC. It yields the protein CASRARDNEQFF.